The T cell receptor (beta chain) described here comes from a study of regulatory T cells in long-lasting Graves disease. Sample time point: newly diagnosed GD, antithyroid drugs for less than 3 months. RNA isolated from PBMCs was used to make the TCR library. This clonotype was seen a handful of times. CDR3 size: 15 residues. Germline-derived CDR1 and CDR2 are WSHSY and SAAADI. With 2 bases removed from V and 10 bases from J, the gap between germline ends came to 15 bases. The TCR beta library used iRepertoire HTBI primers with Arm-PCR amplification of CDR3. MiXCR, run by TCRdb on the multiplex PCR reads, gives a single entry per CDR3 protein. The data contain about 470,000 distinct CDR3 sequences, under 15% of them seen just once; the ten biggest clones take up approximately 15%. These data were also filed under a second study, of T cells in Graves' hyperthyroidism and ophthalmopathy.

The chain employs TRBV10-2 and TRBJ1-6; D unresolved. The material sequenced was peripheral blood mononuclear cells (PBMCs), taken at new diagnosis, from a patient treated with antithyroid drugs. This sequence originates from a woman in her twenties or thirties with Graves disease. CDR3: CASSETDPRGSPLHF. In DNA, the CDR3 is TGCGCCAGCAGTGAGACAGACCCCCGTGGGTCACCCCTCCACTTT.